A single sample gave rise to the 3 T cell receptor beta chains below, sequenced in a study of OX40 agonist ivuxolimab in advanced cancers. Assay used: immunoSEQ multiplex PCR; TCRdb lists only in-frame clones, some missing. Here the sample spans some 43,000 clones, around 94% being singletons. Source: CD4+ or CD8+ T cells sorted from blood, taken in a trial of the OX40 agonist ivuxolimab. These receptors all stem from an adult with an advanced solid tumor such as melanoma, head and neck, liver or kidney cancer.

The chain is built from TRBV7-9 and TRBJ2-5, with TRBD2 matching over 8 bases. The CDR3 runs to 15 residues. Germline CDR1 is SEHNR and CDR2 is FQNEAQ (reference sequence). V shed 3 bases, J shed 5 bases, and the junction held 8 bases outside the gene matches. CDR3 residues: CASSFSREGRETQYF. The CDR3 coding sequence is TGTGCCAGCAGCTTTTCCCGGGAGGGCCGGGAGACCCAGTACTTC.

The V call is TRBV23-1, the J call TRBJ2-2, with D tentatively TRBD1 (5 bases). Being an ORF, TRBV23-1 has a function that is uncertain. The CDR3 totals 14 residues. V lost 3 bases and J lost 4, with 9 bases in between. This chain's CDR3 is CASSHQGSTGELFF. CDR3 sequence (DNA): TGCGCCAGCAGTCACCAGGGAAGCACCGGGGAGCTGTTTTTT.

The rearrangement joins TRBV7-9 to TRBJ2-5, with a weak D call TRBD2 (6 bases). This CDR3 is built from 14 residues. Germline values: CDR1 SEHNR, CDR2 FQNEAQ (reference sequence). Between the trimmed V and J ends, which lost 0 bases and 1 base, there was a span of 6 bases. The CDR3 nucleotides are TGTGCCAGCAGCTTAGCGGGAGGCCAAGAGACCCAGTACTTC. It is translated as CASSLAGGQETQYF.